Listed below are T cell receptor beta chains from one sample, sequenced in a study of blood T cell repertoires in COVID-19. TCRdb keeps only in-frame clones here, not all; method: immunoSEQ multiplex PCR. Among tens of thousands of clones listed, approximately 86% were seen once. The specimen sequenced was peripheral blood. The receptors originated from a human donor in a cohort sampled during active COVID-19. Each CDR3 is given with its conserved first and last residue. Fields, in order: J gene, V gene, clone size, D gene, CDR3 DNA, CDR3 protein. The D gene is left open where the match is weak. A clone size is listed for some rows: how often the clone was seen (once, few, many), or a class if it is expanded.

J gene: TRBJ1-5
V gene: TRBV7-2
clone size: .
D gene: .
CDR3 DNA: TGTGCCAGCAGCTTGAACAGGGGCAATCAGCCCCAGCATTTT
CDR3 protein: CASSLNRGNQPQHF

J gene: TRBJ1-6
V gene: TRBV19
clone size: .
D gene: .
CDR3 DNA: TGTGCCAGTAGCCAGTACAGCTCCTATAATTCACCCCTCCACTTT
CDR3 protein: CASSQYSSYNSPLHF

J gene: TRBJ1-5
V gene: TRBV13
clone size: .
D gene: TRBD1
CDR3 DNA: TGTGCCAGCAGCTCCGACAGGGGGAGAGGCGACAATCAGCCCCAGCATTTT
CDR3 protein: CASSSDRGRGDNQPQHF

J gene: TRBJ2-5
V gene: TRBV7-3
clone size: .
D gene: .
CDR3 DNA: TGTGCCAGCAGCTTCGCAGGGGGGGAGACCCAGTACTTC
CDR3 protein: CASSFAGGETQYF

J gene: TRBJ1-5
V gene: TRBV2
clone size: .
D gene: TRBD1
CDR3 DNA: TGTGCCAGCACCTCAGGACAGGTTAGCAATCAGCCCCAGCATTTT
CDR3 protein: CASTSGQVSNQPQHF

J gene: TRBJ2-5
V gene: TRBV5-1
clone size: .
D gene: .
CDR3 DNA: TGCGCCAGCAGCTTGGGAGGCGGAGAGACCCAGTACTTC
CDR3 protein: CASSLGGGETQYF

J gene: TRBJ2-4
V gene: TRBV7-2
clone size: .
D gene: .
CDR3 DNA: TGTGCCAGTAGTGGCGGGGCGGGCGGGCCCTTACGAGCCAAAAACATTCAGTACTTC
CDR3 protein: CASSGGAGGPLRAKNIQYF

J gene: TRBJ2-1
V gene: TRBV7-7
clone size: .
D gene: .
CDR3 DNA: TGTGCCAGCAGCCTTGACAGGACGGGTAGCAATGAGCAGTTCTTC
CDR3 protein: CASSLDRTGSNEQFF

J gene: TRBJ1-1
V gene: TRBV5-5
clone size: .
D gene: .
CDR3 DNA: TGTGCCAGCAGCTTGTCGGGATACCTGAACACTGAAGCTTTCTTT
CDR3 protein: CASSLSGYLNTEAFF

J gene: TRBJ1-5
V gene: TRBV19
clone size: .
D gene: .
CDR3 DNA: TGTGCCAGTAGTAAGCTATCGGGGAATCAGCCCCAGCATTTT
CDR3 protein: CASSKLSGNQPQHF

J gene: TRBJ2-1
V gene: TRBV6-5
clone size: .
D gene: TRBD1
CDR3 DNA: TGTGCCAGCAGGGATTGGAACAGGGGGCTAGGTGAGCAGTTCTTC
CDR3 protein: CASRDWNRGLGEQFF

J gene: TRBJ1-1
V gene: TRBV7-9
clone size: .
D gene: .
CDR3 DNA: TGTGCCAGCAGCTTAGCTGTACGGTTCTTTGAAGCTTTCTTT
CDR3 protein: CASSLAVRFFEAFF

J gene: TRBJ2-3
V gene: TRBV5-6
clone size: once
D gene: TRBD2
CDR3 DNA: TGTGCCAGCAGACCTCGCCTAGCGGGGGGCAGTTCAGATACGCAGTATTTT
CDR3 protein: CASRPRLAGGSSDTQYF

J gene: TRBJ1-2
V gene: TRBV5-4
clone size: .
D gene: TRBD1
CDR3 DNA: TGTGCCAGCAGCTCCCGACAGGGGAGGTATGGCTACACCTTC
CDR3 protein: CASSSRQGRYGYTF

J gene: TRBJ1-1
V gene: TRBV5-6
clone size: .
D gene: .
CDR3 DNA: TGTGCCAGCAGCTTGTCGCCCCAAAGCGCTGTTGAAGCTTTCTTT
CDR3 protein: CASSLSPQSAVEAFF

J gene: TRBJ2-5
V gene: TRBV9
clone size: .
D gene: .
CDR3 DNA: TGTGCCAGCAGCGGGGGCTCACAAGAAGAGACCCAGTACTTC
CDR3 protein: CASSGGSQEETQYF

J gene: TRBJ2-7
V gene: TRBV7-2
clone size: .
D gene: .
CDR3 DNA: TGTGCCAGCAGCTTATCCCAGGGGCTTAGCGAGCAGTACTTC
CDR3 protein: CASSLSQGLSEQYF

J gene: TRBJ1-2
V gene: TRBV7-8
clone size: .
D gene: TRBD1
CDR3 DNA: TGTGCCAGCAGCATAGCCGGGACAGGGAACTATGGCTACACCTTC
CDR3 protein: CASSIAGTGNYGYTF

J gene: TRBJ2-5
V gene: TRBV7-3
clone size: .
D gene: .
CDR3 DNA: TGTGCCAGCAGCTTATCTCCGGGATCCCAAGAGACCCAGTACTTC
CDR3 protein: CASSLSPGSQETQYF

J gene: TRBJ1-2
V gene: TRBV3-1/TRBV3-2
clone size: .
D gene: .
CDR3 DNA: TGTGCCAGCAGCAAAGAGAGCGGCTACACCTTC
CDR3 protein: CASSKESGYTF

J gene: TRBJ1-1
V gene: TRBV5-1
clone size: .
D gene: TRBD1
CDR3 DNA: TGCGCCAGCAGCTTAAGTCCGACAGGGGGGTTTTCTGAAGCTTTCTTT
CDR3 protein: CASSLSPTGGFSEAFF

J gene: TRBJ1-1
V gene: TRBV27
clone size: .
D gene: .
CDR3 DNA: TGTGCCAGCAGTTTCGGCGGGGGAAGCACTGAAGCTTTCTTT
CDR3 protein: CASSFGGGSTEAFF

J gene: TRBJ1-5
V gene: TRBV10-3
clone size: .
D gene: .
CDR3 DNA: TGTGCCATCAGTGGACAGGTTGATCAGCCCCAGCATTTT
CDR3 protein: CAISGQVDQPQHF

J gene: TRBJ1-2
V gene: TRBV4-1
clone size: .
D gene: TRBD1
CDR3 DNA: TGCGCCAGCAGCCAAGTATCAGGGGGCAGTAACTATGGCTACACCTTC
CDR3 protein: CASSQVSGGSNYGYTF

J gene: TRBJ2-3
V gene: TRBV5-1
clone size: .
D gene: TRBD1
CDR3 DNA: TGCGCCAGCAGCCCCGGGACAGCATCTAGCACAGATACGCAGTATTTT
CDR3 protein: CASSPGTASSTDTQYF

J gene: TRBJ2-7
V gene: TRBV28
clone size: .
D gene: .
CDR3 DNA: TGTGCCAGCAGTCGCCCAGGTACTCGCGAGCAGTACTTC
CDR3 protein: CASSRPGTREQYF

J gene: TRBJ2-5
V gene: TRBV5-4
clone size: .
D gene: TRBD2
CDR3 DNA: TGTGCCAGCAGCTCCTACGCGGGGGGACAAGAGACCCAGTACTTC
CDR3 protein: CASSSYAGGQETQYF

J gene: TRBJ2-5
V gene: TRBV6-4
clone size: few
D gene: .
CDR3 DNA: TGTGCCAGCAGCCCAACAGGCGTTCAGCAAGAGACCCAGTACTTC
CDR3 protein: CASSPTGVQQETQYF

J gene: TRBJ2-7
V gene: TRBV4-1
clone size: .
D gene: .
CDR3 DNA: TGCGCCAGCAGCCAAGAAAGGAACGGGGGATACGAGCAGTACTTC
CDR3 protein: CASSQERNGGYEQYF

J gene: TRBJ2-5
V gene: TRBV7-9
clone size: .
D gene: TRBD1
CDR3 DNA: TGTGCCAGCACCCAGGGTGAGGGGGCCCGGGAGACCCAGTACTTC
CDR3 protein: CASTQGEGARETQYF

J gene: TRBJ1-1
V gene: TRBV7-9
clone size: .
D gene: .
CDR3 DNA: TGTGCCAGCAGCTTAGTGGTGGCATCGCTGAACACTGAAGCTTTCTTT
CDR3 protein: CASSLVVASLNTEAFF

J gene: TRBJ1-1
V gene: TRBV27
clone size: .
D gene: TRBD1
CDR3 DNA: TGTGCCAGCAGTCCCCACAGGGGGAACACTGAAGCTTTCTTT
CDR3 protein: CASSPHRGNTEAFF

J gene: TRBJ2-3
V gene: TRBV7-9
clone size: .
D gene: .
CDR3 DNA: TGTGCCAGCAGCCCGCGGGACAGCGGGACAGATACGCAGTATTTT
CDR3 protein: CASSPRDSGTDTQYF

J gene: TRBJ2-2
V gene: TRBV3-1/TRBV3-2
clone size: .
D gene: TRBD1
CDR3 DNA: TGTGCCACCCTAGGGACAGGCCGAGGGGCCGGGGAGCTGTTTTTT
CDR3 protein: CATLGTGRGAGELFF

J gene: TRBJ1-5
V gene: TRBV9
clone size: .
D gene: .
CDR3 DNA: TGTGCCAGCAGCGTATCAGGGGAGGGTCAGCCCCAGCATTTT
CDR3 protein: CASSVSGEGQPQHF

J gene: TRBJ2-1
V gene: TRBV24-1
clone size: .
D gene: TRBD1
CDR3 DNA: TGTGCCACCCAGGACAGGGGACGGGTCAATGAGCAGTTCTTC
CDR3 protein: CATQDRGRVNEQFF

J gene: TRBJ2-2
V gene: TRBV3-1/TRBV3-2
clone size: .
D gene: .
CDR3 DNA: TGTGCCAGCAACCAGGGCTTGGGAGCGGCCACCGGGGAGCTGTTTTTT
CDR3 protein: CASNQGLGAATGELFF

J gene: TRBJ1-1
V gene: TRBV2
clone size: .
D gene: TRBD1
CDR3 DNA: TGTGCCAGCAATTCGGGACAGGGACCAACTGAAGCTTTCTTT
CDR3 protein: CASNSGQGPTEAFF

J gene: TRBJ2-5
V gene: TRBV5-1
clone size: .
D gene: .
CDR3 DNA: TGCGCCAGCACGACCACACCGGGGGGCGGTCAAGAGACCCAGTACTTC
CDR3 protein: CASTTTPGGGQETQYF

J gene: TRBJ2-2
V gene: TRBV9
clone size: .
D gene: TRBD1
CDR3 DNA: TGTGCCAGCAGGGGGGACAGCAACACCGGGGAGCTGTTTTTT
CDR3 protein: CASRGDSNTGELFF

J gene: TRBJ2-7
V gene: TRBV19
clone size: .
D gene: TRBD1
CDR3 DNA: TGTGCCAGTAGTCTGCGGGACAGGGCTTGGGAGCAGTACTTC
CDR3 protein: CASSLRDRAWEQYF

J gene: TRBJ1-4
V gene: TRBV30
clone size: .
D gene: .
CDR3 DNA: TGTGCCTGGAGCGAAGAGGGTCTGCGGAAACTGTTTTTT
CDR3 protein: CAWSEEGLRKLFF

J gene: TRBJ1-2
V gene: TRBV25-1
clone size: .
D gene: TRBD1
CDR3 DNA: TGTGCCACCCTTGACCGGGACAGGGGTCGAATTAACTATGGCTACACCTTC
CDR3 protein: CATLDRDRGRINYGYTF

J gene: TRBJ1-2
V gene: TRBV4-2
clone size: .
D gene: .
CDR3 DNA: TGTGCCAGCAGCCAGCCCGTGGCGGGTGGCTACACCTTC
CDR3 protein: CASSQPVAGGYTF

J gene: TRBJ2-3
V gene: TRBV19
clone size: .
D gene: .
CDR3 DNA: TGTGCCAGTAGTAAGGCGGCTCGCACAGATACGCAGTATTTT
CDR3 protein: CASSKAARTDTQYF